This TCR beta chain was identified during a study of radiotherapy plus CTLA-4 blockade in lung cancer. About the study: Roughly 17% of patients responded objectively, and about 32% achieved disease control. General study points: Tumor-derived TCR clones expanded in blood after radiotherapy plus ipilimumab. Reports state that early shifts in blood T cell clones, with interferon-beta, best predicted response.

Generated by immunoSEQ multiplex PCR, the TCRdb table keeps only in-frame clones and is missing some. The sample gives 65,000 to 95,000 clones, roughly 84% of which show up once; 40% to 45% is in the top ten. Ipilimumab-mediated CTLA-4 blockade plus focal radiation was given to patients having chemo-refractory metastatic non-small-cell lung cancer. To note about this clone: Its antigen is unknown.

Germline loops: CDR1 MNHEY, CDR2 SMNVEV (reference sequence). V was pared by 2 bases and J by 5 bases, with 5 bases of the junction left unmatched. There are 14 residues in the CDR3. The V gene is TRBV27, the J gene TRBJ2-5; TRBD1 agrees at 7 bases. The receptor comes from a human donor with non-small cell lung cancer that progressed on radiotherapy plus ipilimumab. The sample here was peripheral blood, taken from a patient treated with radiotherapy plus ipilimumab. This CDR3 reads CASSLTGAGETQYF. The CDR3 DNA reads as TGTGCCAGCAGTTTAACAGGGGCGGGTGAGACCCAGTACTTC.